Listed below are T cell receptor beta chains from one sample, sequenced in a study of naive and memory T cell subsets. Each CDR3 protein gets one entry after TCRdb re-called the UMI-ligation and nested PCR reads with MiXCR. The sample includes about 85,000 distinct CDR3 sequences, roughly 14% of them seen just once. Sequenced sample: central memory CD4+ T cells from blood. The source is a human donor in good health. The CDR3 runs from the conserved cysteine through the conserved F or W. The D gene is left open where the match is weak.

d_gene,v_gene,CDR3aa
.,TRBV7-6,CASSFAGQETQYF
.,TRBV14,CASSQDLFGSTDTQYF
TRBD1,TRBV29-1,CSVLLTGTDEQYF
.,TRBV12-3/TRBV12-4,CASRPKLGPTNEAFF
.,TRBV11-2,CASRRQETQYF
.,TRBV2,CASRILTNTGELFF
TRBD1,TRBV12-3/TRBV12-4,CASSWTGAGANTEAFF
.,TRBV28,CASSDFPGMETQYF
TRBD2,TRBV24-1,CATSDSTSGNNEQFF
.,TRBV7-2,CASSPQPGFYEQYF
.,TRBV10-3,CATRENNEQFF
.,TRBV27,CASRSDGYSYEQYF
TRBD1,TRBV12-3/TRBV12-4,CASRQGVRGADTQYF
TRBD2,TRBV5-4,CASSFGAGGTLHSGANVLTF
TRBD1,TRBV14,CASSPATGGYGYTF
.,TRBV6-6,CASSRIGQSQPQHF